Shown below are 11 T cell receptor beta chains from a single sample sequenced in a study of cytomegalovirus exposure and HLA in healthy donors. Measured with immunoSEQ multiplex PCR; TCRdb has only the in-frame clones, and not every one. The table lists 150,000 to 200,000 clones, about four fifths of them singletons. The sample consisted of PBMCs. The source is a woman between 18 and 29 years old in good health and CMV-seropositive.

This chain connects TRBV5-1 to TRBJ2-5; maybe TRBD2 (5 bases). The CDR3 contains 14 residues. Trimming took 7 bases from V and 1 from J, leaving 14 bases between them. CDR1 and CDR2 from the germline V gene are SGHRS and YFSETQ. The CDR3 DNA reads TGCGCCAGCCGAGTGAGGGAAGCCCAAGAGACCCAGTACTTC. This gives the protein CASRVREAQETQYF.

The chain recombines TRBV7-2 with TRBJ2-3; D uncertain. In germline, CDR1 is SGHTA, CDR2 FQGNSA. The CDR3 is 13 amino acids. Trimming shortened V by 5 bases and J by 1 base, and 7 bases separated the two germline ends. In nucleotides, the CDR3 is TGTGCCAGCAGCAGCCAGGGCACAGATACGCAGTATTTT. Translating gives CASSSQGTDTQYF.

The V call is TRBV7-2, the J call TRBJ1-1; D gene ambiguous. Per the germline V gene, CDR1 is SGHTA and CDR2 is FQGNSA. Trimming pared 5 bases from V and 0 bases from J, leaving 13 bases between. The CDR3 is 15 residues long. CDR3 DNA sequence: TGTGCCAGCAGCCGGCAGACGGGGATGAACACTGAAGCTTTCTTT. This sequence encodes CASSRQTGMNTEAFF.

The chain has TRBV7-8 and TRBJ2-7; D gene unclear. The V end lost 4 bases, the J end lost 0 bases, and 4 bases lay between the germline ends. The CDR3 totals 12 residues. The V gene's germline CDR1 is SGHVS and CDR2 FQNEAQ. CDR3 DNA sequence: TGTGCCAGCAGCTCCAGCTCCTACGAGCAGTACTTC. Translated, it gives CASSSSSYEQYF.

The chain joins TRBV7-2 to TRBJ2-1, with 11 bases fitting TRBD2. The CDR3 consists of 16 residues. Germline V gene sequence: CDR1 SGHTA, CDR2 FQGNSA. V was clipped by 5 bases and J by 2 bases; unmatched bases: 5. The CDR3 nucleotides are TGTGCCAGCAGCCTCGATAGCGGGGGGGCCTACAATGAGCAGTTCTTC. Protein product: CASSLDSGGAYNEQFF.

This clone was detected only a few times. The gene calls are TRBV5-5 and TRBJ1-1, with 8 nucleotides matching TRBD1. This CDR3 is built from 14 residues. Germline V CDR1 and CDR2: SGHKS, YYEKEE (reference sequence). J gave up 4 bases and V 4 bases, and 6 bases lay outside the gene matches. CDR3 in amino acids: CASSLDGQGTEAFF. The DNA of the CDR3 is TGTGCCAGCAGCCTCGATGGACAGGGCACTGAAGCTTTCTTT.

The V call is TRBV2, the J call TRBJ1-5, with D perhaps TRBD1 (6 bases). The germline V gene encodes CDR1 SNHLY and CDR2 FYNNEI. Trimming shortened V by 7 bases and J by 3 bases, and 10 bases separated the two germline ends. The CDR3 has 13 residues. The CDR3 DNA follows: TGTGCCAGCACTGGACAGTTCAATCAGCCCCAGCATTTT. Its protein is CASTGQFNQPQHF.

This chain joins TRBV5-4 and TRBJ1-4; unclear D gene. Germline CDR1 reads SGHNT; CDR2 reads YYREEE (reference sequence). The CDR3 covers 14 residues. V gave up 1 base and J gave up 3 bases, with 7 bases separating them. The CDR3 here is CASSLHGANEKLFF. In nucleotides, the CDR3 is TGTGCCAGCAGCTTGCACGGAGCTAATGAAAAACTGTTTTTT.

Turning to this clone: Sequence at one end of the junction differs from germline and may be a read error. The rearrangement joins TRBV11-2 to TRBJ2-5, with TRBD2 matching 10 bases. Germline lookup yields CDR1 SGHAT and CDR2 FQNNGV. The length of the CDR3 is 16 residues. The CDR3 DNA reads as TGTGCCAGCAGCGTAGAGCGGGGGGGCGGTCTGGAGACCCAGTACTTC. Protein sequence: CASSVERGGGLETQYF. Supplemented by reference TRBV11-2 and TRBJ2-5, the full variable domain reads EAGVAQSPRYKIIEKRQSVAFWCNPISGHATLYWYQQILGQGPKLLIQFQNNGVVDDSQLPKDRFSAERLKGVDSTLKIQPAKLEDSAVYLCASSVERGGGLETQYFGPGTRLLVL.

The chain couples TRBV5-1 to TRBJ2-1; possibly TRBD1 for D (6 bases). Germline CDR1 reads SGHRS; CDR2 reads YFSETQ. The CDR3 contains 13 residues. Trimming left V 2 bases short and J 6 bases short, with 9 bases between. CDR3 amino acids: CASSLQGFNEQFF. The CDR3 nucleotides are TGCGCCAGCAGCTTACAGGGCTTCAATGAGCAGTTCTTC. The whole variable domain, remainder taken from reference TRBV5-1 and TRBJ2-1, is KAGVTQTPRYLIKTRGQQVTLSCSPISGHRSVSWYQQTPGQGLQFLFEYFSETQRNKGNFPGRFSGRQFSNSRSEMNVSTLELGDSALYLCASSLQGFNEQFFGPGTRLTVL.

The chain combines TRBV20-1 with TRBJ1-1, with D uncertain. CDR1 DFQATT and CDR2 SNEGSKA come from the germline V gene (reference sequence). The CDR3 runs 11 residues. V lost 6 bases to trimming and J lost 3 bases, with 8 bases between them. CDR3 DNA: TGCAGTGCCCCTAGGTACACTGAAGCTTTCTTT. Translating gives CSAPRYTEAFF.